The subject of this entry is one T cell receptor (beta chain). Its antigen is not identified. Germline CDR1 SGHVS, CDR2 FNYEAQ. With 5 bases removed from V and 6 bases from J, the gap between germline ends came to 11 bases. The CDR3 totals 13 residues. This record comes from a study of cytomegalovirus exposure and HLA in healthy donors. Study-wide results and limits: Many donors shared some public TCRs, even though most TCR sequences were rare. Three chains linked to CMV were shown in vitro to be specific for CMV antigens. The study labeled more than 150 TCR beta chains cytomegalovirus-associated.

The protocol was immunoSEQ multiplex PCR, while the TCRdb copy is restricted to in-frame clones and leaves out a portion. Here the sample spans some 120,000 clones, 90% to 97% being singletons. Material: PBMCs. The chain links TRBV7-6 to TRBJ2-1; D is unclear. The clonotype originates from a man aged 18 to 35 in good health and CMV-seronegative. CDR3 in DNA: TGTGCCAGCAGCGCGGATGGCCTCAATGAGCAGTTCTTC. It specifies CASSADGLNEQFF. The whole variable domain, remainder taken from reference TRBV7-6 and TRBJ2-1, is GAGVSQSPRYKVTKRGQDVALRCDPISGHVSLYWYRQALGQGPEFLTYFNYEAQQDKSGLPNDRFSAERPEGSISTLTIQRTEQRDSAMYRCASSADGLNEQFFGPGTRLTVL.